Each of the 31 T cell receptor beta chains below was sequenced from the same sample in a study of cytomegalovirus exposure and HLA in healthy donors. 13 Jbeta primers and 60 Vbeta primers were used for the PCR. Sequencing used immunoSEQ multiplex PCR; TCRdb keeps in-frame clones, though not all of them. Among around 99,000 clones listed, around 74% were seen once. The sample taken for sequencing was PBMCs. The receptors here all came from a man aged 50 to 60 in good health and CMV-seropositive.

This sequence joins TRBV19 and TRBJ1-1; possibly TRBD1 for D (6 bases). The CDR3 runs to 14 residues. The V end lost 5 bases, the J end lost 4 bases, and 14 bases lay between the germline ends. The germline gives CDR1 LNHDA, CDR2 SQIVND (reference sequence). The CDR3 nucleotides are TGTGCCAGTAGTGCCCAGGGGTCAAGCACTGAAGCTTTCTTT. Translation: CASSAQGSSTEAFF.

The genes are TRBV5-5 and TRBJ2-5; 12 positions agree with TRBD1. Germline CDR1 SGHKS, CDR2 YYEKEE (reference sequence). This CDR3 region has 16 residues. The junction had 2 bases not matched to a gene; V was cut back by 1 base and J by 1 base. Here the CDR3 DNA reads TGTGCCAGCAGCTTGTTGGGACAGGGGGCCCAAGAGACCCAGTACTTC. Its protein product is CASSLLGQGAQETQYF.

Here the CDR3 DNA reads TGTGCCAGCAGCTTAACGGCTAGTACAGATACGCAGTATTTT. Residues: CASSLTASTDTQYF. J is TRBJ2-3 and V is TRBV7-2; D is unclear. Germline loops: CDR1 SGHTA, CDR2 FQGNSA. This CDR3 has 14 residues. The V end lost 2 bases, the J end lost 3 bases, and 9 bases lay between the germline ends.

The chain joins TRBV25-1 to TRBJ1-2; tentatively, D is TRBD1 (5 bases). The CDR3 spans 15 residues. V lost 4 bases and J lost 2, with 14 bases in between. Per germline, CDR1 MGHDK and CDR2 SYGVNS. For the CDR3, the DNA is TGTGCCAGCAGTGGAGGCGGGGCCGAAAACTATGGCTACACCTTC. Translated: CASSGGGAENYGYTF.

V and J are TRBV5-1 and TRBJ2-2, with 7 positions matching TRBD1. This CDR3 contains 15 residues. From germline, CDR1 is SGHRS and CDR2 YFSETQ. V lost 0 bases and J lost 5; bases outside the gene matches: 4. The CDR3 is CASSLARGYTGELFF. CDR3 coding DNA: TGCGCCAGCAGCTTGGCCAGGGGGTATACCGGGGAGCTGTTTTTT.

The V gene is TRBV7-2, the J gene TRBJ2-1, with 12 nucleotides matching TRBD2. This CDR3 region has 14 residues. Germline V lookup: CDR1 SGHTA, CDR2 FQGNSA. Losses at the gene ends were 4 bases for V and 6 bases for J; bases not matched to a gene: 1. The CDR3 DNA is TGTGCCAGCAGCTCGACTAGCGGGGGCAATGAGCAGTTCTTC. It is translated as CASSSTSGGNEQFF.

The chain uses TRBV7-9 and TRBJ1-2; D call uncertain. V was clipped by 0 bases and J by 4 bases, with 12 bases between them. Germline CDR1 and CDR2: SEHNR and FQNEAQ (reference sequence). The CDR3 length is 15 residues. The chain's CDR3 is CASSLAGQEGYGYTF. The CDR3 DNA sequence: TGTGCCAGCAGCTTAGCAGGGCAGGAGGGCTATGGCTACACCTTC.

The V and J genes are TRBV5-4 and TRBJ1-1, with D maybe TRBD1 (6 bases). The CDR3 contains 15 residues. The ends were cut back, 4 bases at V and 1 base at J, with 14 bases in the middle. From germline, CDR1 is SGHNT and CDR2 YYREEE (reference sequence). This CDR3 is CASSRAPGQNTEAFF. The CDR3 DNA follows: TGTGCCAGCAGCCGGGCGCCGGGACAGAACACTGAAGCTTTCTTT. Variable domain in full (rest from reference TRBV5-4 and TRBJ1-1): ETGVTQSPTHLIKTRGQQVTLRCSSQSGHNTVSWYQQALGQGPQFIFQYYREEENGRGNFPPRFSGLQFPNYSSELNVNALELDDSALYLCASSRAPGQNTEAFFGQGTRLTVV.

The gene calls are TRBV4-2 and TRBJ2-2; possibly TRBD2 for D (5 bases). Germline V gene sequence: CDR1 LGHNA, CDR2 YNFKEQ. The CDR3 runs 17 residues. Trimming took 3 bases from V and 0 from J, leaving 14 bases between them. In nucleotides, the CDR3 is TGTGCCAGCAGCCACACCGGACTTTCCGCGAACACCGGGGAGCTGTTTTTT. Its protein is CASSHTGLSANTGELFF.

The chain is built from TRBV30 and TRBJ2-4; 12 nucleotides match TRBD2. CDR3 size: 16 residues. Germline V gene lookup returns CDR1 GTSNPN and CDR2 SVGIG (reference sequence). Trimming removed 0 bases from V and 11 bases from J; junction bases left unmatched: 11. The CDR3 DNA reads as TGTGCCTGGAGTGTAGCTCTAGCGGGGGGGCCCTTTTTTCAGTACTTC. This gives the protein CAWSVALAGGPFFQYF.

V usage is TRBV5-6 and J usage is TRBJ2-5, with D possibly TRBD1 on 5 matching bases. Trimming removed 1 base at V and 4 bases at J, with 11 bases between. The CDR3 spans 14 residues. Germline V lookup: CDR1 SGHDT, CDR2 YYEEEE. The CDR3 loop reads CASSLLGAAETQYF. The CDR3 DNA sequence: TGTGCCAGCAGCTTGCTAGGGGCCGCAGAGACCCAGTACTTC.

The chain combines TRBV6-1 with TRBJ1-2; TRBD1 is a possible D gene (5 bases). Germline V lookup: CDR1 MNHNS, CDR2 SASEGT. V was shortened by 3 bases and J by 10 bases, with 18 bases between the two germline ends. This CDR3 spans 14 amino acids. CDR3 region: CASSDSRTPGIYTF. CDR3 bases: TGTGCCAGCAGTGACAGCCGGACACCTGGTATCTACACCTTC.

The chain employs TRBV6-5 and TRBJ1-3; 12 bases agree with TRBD1. The CDR3 is 15 amino acids. The germline V gene encodes CDR1 MNHEY and CDR2 SVGAGI. The CDR3 region has the DNA TGTGCTTCAGGGGGGACAGGGGGCTTCGGAAACACCATATATTTT. Protein product: CASGGTGGFGNTIYF.

The chain is built from TRBV5-1 and TRBJ2-3; D might be TRBD2 (6 bases). The V gene's germline CDR1 is SGHRS and CDR2 YFSETQ. The CDR3 has 15 residues. V lost 4 bases, J lost 2 bases, and 14 bases lay in between. DNA of the CDR3: TGCGCCAGCAGCCCCTTGACGGGGGACACAGATACGCAGTATTTT. Translation: CASSPLTGDTDTQYF. Full variable domain (missing parts from reference TRBV5-1 and TRBJ2-3): KAGVTQTPRYLIKTRGQQVTLSCSPISGHRSVSWYQQTPGQGLQFLFEYFSETQRNKGNFPGRFSGRQFSNSRSEMNVSTLELGDSALYLCASSPLTGDTDTQYFGPGTRLTVL.

The chain employs TRBV7-8 and TRBJ2-7, with 9 positions matching TRBD1. The CDR3 loop spans 13 amino acids. The V gene end was trimmed by 5 bases and the J gene end by 4 bases; junction bases not matched to a gene: 3. In germline, CDR1 is SGHVS, CDR2 FQNEAQ. CDR3 region: CASSVDRGYEQYF. Written as DNA, the CDR3 is TGTGCCAGCAGCGTCGACAGGGGGTACGAGCAGTACTTC.

In this sample, this clone turned up a few times. The chain carries TRBV7-9 and TRBJ2-7, with TRBD1 matching over 7 bases. This CDR3 is 17 amino acids long. The germline CDR1 and CDR2 sequences are SEHNR and FQNEAQ (reference sequence). The V segment lost 4 bases and the J segment 0 bases; nucleotides outside the gene matches: 12. CDR3 bases: TGTGCCAGCAGCTGGATCCCGGGACAGCTACACTCCTACGAGCAGTACTTC. Its translation: CASSWIPGQLHSYEQYF.

The chain links TRBV21-1 to TRBJ2-1; the DNA was not compared with TRBD2, the D call given in the table. TRBV21-1 is deemed a pseudogene. CDR3 size: 15 residues. CDR3 coding DNA: TGTGCCAGCAGCAAAGGGCGGGGATCTAACAATGAGCAGTTCTTC. Amino acids: CASSKGRGSNNEQFF.

The rearrangement uses TRBV7-2 and TRBJ1-1; no clear D. Germline CDR1 is SGHTA and CDR2 is FQGNSA. The length of the CDR3 is 17 residues. V lost 6 bases to trimming and J lost 6 bases, with 26 bases between them. CDR3 sequence reads: CASRGLNPALGKSEAFF. The CDR3 DNA sequence: TGTGCCAGCAGAGGACTCAACCCTGCCCTGGGAAAGTCTGAAGCTTTCTTT.

The V gene is TRBV7-8, the J gene TRBJ1-5, with 10 bases identical to TRBD1. V dropped 1 base and J dropped 4; count of bases not matched to a gene: 22. Germline values: CDR1 SGHVS, CDR2 FQNEAQ. This CDR3 spans 22 amino acids. CDR3 in amino acids: CASSLGRSPGTGAVLTNQPQHF. Written as DNA, the CDR3 is TGTGCCAGCAGCTTAGGACGCTCCCCCGGGACAGGGGCCGTCCTTACTAATCAGCCCCAGCATTTT.

This chain connects TRBV2 to TRBJ1-2; 8 bases align to TRBD1. The CDR3 spans 14 residues. The germline CDR1 and CDR2 sequences are SNHLY and FYNNEI. V dropped 6 bases and J dropped 4; count of bases not matched to a gene: 7. CDR3 in DNA: TGTGCCAGCAGGGCCGACAGGGGCAGCTATGGCTACACCTTC. It encodes CASRADRGSYGYTF.

This chain uses TRBV18 with TRBJ1-1, with a possible D match to TRBD1 (6 bases). Germline V gene sequence: CDR1 KGHSH, CDR2 LQKENI. Trimming removed 0 bases at V and 5 bases at J, with 16 bases between. The CDR3 has 16 amino acids. CDR3 protein: CASSPPGAGSRTEAFF. The DNA of the CDR3 is TGTGCCAGCTCACCACCGGGGGCAGGTAGTCGGACTGAAGCTTTCTTT. The full variable domain, completed using reference TRBV18 and TRBJ1-1, is NAGVMQNPRHLVRRRGQEARLRCSPMKGHSHVYWYRQLPEEGLKFMVYLQKENIIDESGMPKERFSAEFPKEGPSILRIQQVVRGDSAAYFCASSPPGAGSRTEAFFGQGTRLTVV.

The chain combines TRBV19 with TRBJ1-1; TRBD1 matches at 7 bases. Germline V gene lookup returns CDR1 LNHDA and CDR2 SQIVND (reference sequence). The CDR3 length is 13 residues. Trimming at V came to 8 bases and at J to 6 bases, leaving 9 bases not matched to a gene. The CDR3 DNA is TGTGCCAGTCGTACAGGGACAGTCTCTGAAGCTTTCTTT. Encoded protein: CASRTGTVSEAFF.

V is TRBV11-2 and J is TRBJ2-7; 8 bases fit TRBD2. The CDR3 totals 14 residues. V was pared by 8 bases and J by 3 bases, with 9 bases of the junction left unmatched. Germline CDR1 is SGHAT and CDR2 is FQNNGV. The chain's CDR3 is CASALGRGDYEQYF. The CDR3 region has the DNA TGTGCCAGCGCTCTCGGGCGGGGGGACTACGAGCAGTACTTC.

The genes are TRBV28 and TRBJ1-5; 7 nucleotides match TRBD1. Germline V gene lookup returns CDR1 MDHEN and CDR2 SYDVKM. The V gene end was trimmed by 2 bases and the J gene end by 7 bases; junction bases not matched to a gene: 17. The CDR3 sequence is 18 residues long. In DNA, the CDR3 is TGTGCCAGCAGTTTAGACACCAACAGGGGAAGGCAAGTACAGCCCCAGCATTTT. Translating it yields CASSLDTNRGRQVQPQHF.

The sample holds one count of this clone. The rearrangement links TRBV9 to TRBJ1-2; 8 bases fit TRBD1. V was pared by 0 bases and J by 8 bases, with 3 bases of the junction left unmatched. The germline V gene has CDR1 SGDLS and CDR2 YYNGEE. CDR3 length: 13 amino acids. The CDR3 coding sequence is TGTGCCAGCAGCGTAGGACAGGGGTTCGGCTACACCTTC. It translates to CASSVGQGFGYTF.

The rearrangement links TRBV7-3 to TRBJ2-7; D might be TRBD2 (7 bases). There are 15 residues in the CDR3. The V gene's germline CDR1 is SGHTA and CDR2 FQGTGA. V gave up 2 bases and J gave up 2 bases, with 13 bases separating them. CDR3 DNA sequence: TGTGCCAGCAGCTTAGGGTCGGGGGGCACCTACGAGCAGTACTTC. This gives the protein CASSLGSGGTYEQYF.

This clone was picked up one time. The rearrangement joins TRBV4-3 to TRBJ2-1, with a possible D match to TRBD2 (6 bases). Trimming stripped 1 base from V and 7 bases from J, with 11 bases between. The CDR3 runs to 14 residues. CDR1 is LGHNA and CDR2 is YSLEER in the germline V gene. As DNA, the CDR3 is TGCGCCAGCAGCCAAGGACCGGGGGAAAATGAGCAGTTCTTC. Its translation is CASSQGPGENEQFF.

This chain connects TRBV6-1 to TRBJ2-7; a possible D gene is TRBD2 (5 bases). Germline assignment: CDR1 MNHNS and CDR2 SASEGT. This CDR3 region has 13 residues. The V and J ends lost 7 bases and 7 bases respectively, with 17 bases between them. CDR3 DNA: TGTGCCAGCAACGATGGGTACAGAGGGGAGCAGTACTTC. Amino acid sequence: CASNDGYRGEQYF.

V and J are TRBV27 and TRBJ1-6; 8 nucleotides line up with TRBD1. Per germline, CDR1 MNHEY and CDR2 SMNVEV (reference sequence). The CDR3 sequence is 18 residues long. V trimming: 2 bases; J trimming: 6 bases; junction bases outside the gene matches: 12. CDR3 sequence (DNA): TGTGCCAGCAGTTTAGCTTGGGGACAGGTCGTGGGTAATTCACCCCTCCACTTT. Protein sequence: CASSLAWGQVVGNSPLHF.

This chain uses TRBV7-2 with TRBJ2-5; 8 positions agree with TRBD1. The CDR3 is 16 amino acids. In germline, CDR1 is SGHTA, CDR2 FQGNSA. Germline trimming cut 6 bases from V and 4 bases from J; bases unmatched to any gene: 13. The CDR3 DNA sequence: TGTGCCAGCAGAATGAACTTCGCAGGGGGCGTAGAGACCCAGTACTTC. This gives the protein CASRMNFAGGVETQYF.

The CDR3 loop reads CASKGQGLITGELFF. The CDR3 DNA reads as TGTGCCAGCAAAGGACAGGGGCTAATCACCGGGGAGCTGTTTTTT. V and J are TRBV7-2 and TRBJ2-2, with 9 bases that match TRBD1. With V trimmed by 7 bases and J by 4 bases, 7 bases remained unmatched. CDR3 length: 15 amino acids. Looked up from germline, CDR1 is SGHTA and CDR2 is FQGNSA.